A single sample is the source of the 6 T cell receptor beta chains below, sequenced in a study of OX40 agonist ivuxolimab in advanced cancers. Libraries were built with the immunoSEQ multiplex PCR assay. TCRdb carries this immuneACCESS record with in-frame sequences only. Its versions omit some clonotypes, under half of them owing to an unresolved V gene in the studies checked, with the rest unexplained. A total of under 50,000 clones appear in this sample, approximately 79% of them only once. The ten largest clones capture 6.5% to 9.5% of the sample. The sequenced sample was CD4+ or CD8+ T cells sorted from blood, obtained in a trial of the OX40 agonist ivuxolimab. Source of these receptors: an adult with an advanced solid tumor such as melanoma, head and neck, liver or kidney cancer.

The chain employs TRBV14 and TRBJ2-5, with 7 bases that match TRBD2. With V trimmed by 0 bases and J by 5 bases, 6 bases remained unmatched. Germline CDR1 reads SGHDN; CDR2 reads FVKESK. This CDR3 has 15 amino acids. The CDR3 protein is CASSQDPSGWETQYF. Written as DNA, the CDR3 is TGTGCCAGCAGCCAAGATCCTAGCGGCTGGGAGACCCAGTACTTC. Full variable domain (outside the CDR3, taken from reference TRBV14 and TRBJ2-5): EAGVTQFPSHSVIEKGQTVTLRCDPISGHDNLYWYRRVMGKEIKFLLHFVKESKQDESGMPNNRFLAERTGGTYSTLKVQPAELEDSGVYFCASSQDPSGWETQYFGPGTRLLVL.

The chain links TRBV19 to TRBJ1-5; D gene uncertain. The V end was cut by 4 bases, the J end by 4 bases, with 8 bases between. Germline loops: CDR1 LNHDA, CDR2 SQIVND (reference sequence). This CDR3 contains 13 residues. CDR3 DNA: TGTGCCAGTAGTACCCAGAAAAATCAGCCCCAGCATTTT. It specifies CASSTQKNQPQHF.

The chain links TRBV27 to TRBJ2-3; D might be TRBD1 (5 bases). This CDR3 spans 18 amino acids. Deletions cut 3 bases from V and 4 bases from J, with 23 bases between. The germline V gene has CDR1 MNHEY and CDR2 SMNVEV (reference sequence). The DNA for the CDR3 is TGTGCCAGCAGTTTCATGTCAGGGTCTCGGCGGTCGGCAGATACGCAGTATTTT. This translates into CASSFMSGSRRSADTQYF.

The V call is TRBV30, the J call TRBJ1-6; D gene uncertain. This CDR3 is 13 amino acids long. Per the germline V gene, CDR1 is GTSNPN and CDR2 is SVGIG (reference sequence). Trimming stripped 3 bases from V and 8 bases from J, with 11 bases between. The chain's CDR3 is CAWRMERDSPLHF. The CDR3 nucleotides read TGTGCCTGGAGGATGGAAAGGGATTCACCCCTCCACTTT.

The chain combines TRBV5-1 with TRBJ2-7, with 7 bases fitting TRBD1. Per germline, CDR1 SGHRS and CDR2 YFSETQ. The CDR3 runs to 14 residues. Trimming at V came to 4 bases and at J to 2 bases, leaving 6 bases not matched to a gene. The CDR3 DNA reads as TGCGCCAGCAGCCTAACGACAGGGACCTACGAGCAGTACTTC. This translates into CASSLTTGTYEQYF. The full variable domain, completed using reference TRBV5-1 and TRBJ2-7, is KAGVTQTPRYLIKTRGQQVTLSCSPISGHRSVSWYQQTPGQGLQFLFEYFSETQRNKGNFPGRFSGRQFSNSRSEMNVSTLELGDSALYLCASSLTTGTYEQYFGPGTRLTVT.

This clone was counted between two and nine times. The chain is built from TRBV5-1 and TRBJ1-1; a weak D match, TRBD1 (5 bases). Germline V gene data show CDR1 as SGHRS and CDR2 as YFSETQ. CDR3 size: 13 residues. V was shortened by 4 bases and J by 3 bases, with 10 bases between the two germline ends. DNA of the CDR3: TGCGCCAGCAGCGAAACAGGAGACACTGAAGCTTTCTTT. Its translation is CASSETGDTEAFF.